This paragraph covers one T cell receptor beta chain sequence. This entry comes from a study of blood T cell repertoires in COVID-19. Study details: Acute and convalescent COVID-19 samples came from the United States, Italy and Spain. T cells, B-cell-depleted T cells, or PBMCs provided the cDNA or gDNA that served as material.

Trimming left V 0 bases short and J 7 bases short, with 9 bases between. CDR1 SGHAT and CDR2 FQNNGV come from the germline V gene. This CDR3 is 13 amino acids long. Original data processing: Estimates of nucleated cell counts were drawn from the amplification of reference gene primers. Here immunoSEQ multiplex PCR was the method, and the copy in TCRdb shows in-frame clones only, minus some. V, J and clone size derive from that table, while D and trimming were established from the DNA sequence. The sample holds about 99,000 clones, over 80% seen once. The receptor was isolated from a man between 65 and 85 years old with active or convalescent COVID-19. The chain carries TRBV11-2 and TRBJ1-2; a weak D match, TRBD1 (6 bases). Sequencing was performed on peripheral blood. The CDR3 spells CASSLEARGGYTF. CDR3 nucleotide sequence: TGTGCCAGCAGCTTAGAGGCCAGGGGTGGCTACACCTTC.